This T cell receptor beta chain appears in the sequencing data of a study of cytomegalovirus exposure and HLA in healthy donors (dated 2017 in TCRdb). Some background on the complete study: An earlier analysis of several hundred of the donors reported under 300 Gb of sequence data and 95 million to 140 million unique TCR beta sequences obtained from around 180 million T cells. HLA typing included class I and class II loci at four-digit resolution. A later genetic analysis took genome-wide SNP genotypes for about 65% of the 666 donors and used that subset as a discovery cohort. Typing coverage varied by locus: roughly 629-640 donors for A, B, C, DRB1 and DQB1; some 520 for DQA1; 600 to 610 for DPA1; approximately 450 for DPB1. The study aimed to test whether cataloging public T cell receptors could reveal signatures of past pathogen exposure. Across approximately 400 genotyped donors of the cohort, an average of 235,054 unique TCR beta nucleotide sequences per donor were sequenced, and roughly 20% of those sequences were non-productive. To predict cytomegalovirus infection status, the study brought together high-throughput TCR immunosequencing, statistical association of individual TCRs with disease status, and machine learning. A later analysis re-analyzed previously published TCR beta repertoires from 666 donors and added high-resolution HLA genotyping to study TCR occurrence patterns. An earlier analysis of approximately 630 of the donors applied high-throughput TCR beta sequencing to assess whether each TCR beta V gene segment acted as functional or pseudogenic. Along with the approximately 670-subject first cohort, a separate validation cohort of approximately 110 different subjects was used. Alongside the repertoire data, information on donor age, sex, ethnicity and CMV serostatus was compiled. The genetic ancestry cluster associated with self-reported Caucasian donors included 81% of the 300 to 400 genotyped donors. Rather than drawing on any new phenotypic data, the later analysis identified candidate immune exposures from TCR beta sequences and the way those sequences occurred across donors. Roughly five DR-DQ haplotypes were handled as single units for association and clustering, since linkage in the cohort was strong. The study profiled the T cell repertoires of hundreds of subjects by immunosequencing and related them to cytomegalovirus serostatus. An early release that covered about 640 HLA-typed donors contained approximately 290 gigabases of sequencing data and around 85 million unique TCR sequences. All discovery cohort repertoires had been generated on a single sequencing platform.

Study-wide conclusions, independent of this receptor: In a later analysis, HLA-associated TCR beta chains were found to be more clonally expanded and to have lower generation probabilities than equally common non-associated chains. Correlated functional status among segregating V segments might be attributable to linkage disequilibrium, but an unknown experimental factor could not be ruled out. According to a later genetic analysis, donors in an Asian-associated ancestry cluster had fewer N-insertions in productive TCRs than the approximately 710-donor mean. Some IMGT-functional V segments, including TRBV6-2 and TRBV6-3, could not be distinguished by the 87-base-pair reads and were therefore excluded. The classifier was reported to diagnose cytomegalovirus status with high specificity and sensitivity in both the original and validation cohorts. Because HLA typing was unavailable for some donors at each locus, only the typed subset was used in association tests. Specific HLA alleles were associated with around 18,000 TCR beta sequences at a false discovery rate of 0.05 in a later analysis. In vitro tests confirmed that three of the cytomegalovirus-associated TCR beta chains recognize cytomegalovirus antigens. In an earlier analysis of approximately 590 of the donors, most TCR beta V segments appeared in productive rearrangements about 87% or about 30% of the time, broadly matching IMGT annotations. In a later analysis, most CMV-associated TCR beta chains were found to appear HLA-restricted, with HLA associations seemingly driven largely by CMV exposure. The study gave a list of some 150 TCR beta chains associated with cytomegalovirus. Most TCR sequences were seen in very few donors, while some public TCRs were found in many individuals. When HLA alleles, especially DR and DQ, strongly co-occurred, TCR associations were difficult to assign to individual alleles. A later genetic analysis associated a missense DCLRE1C variant with V-gene and J-gene trimming of TCR beta chains, and an independent cohort replicated the association. The cohort was sequenced for TCR beta chains only, and without alpha or paired-chain data the features that could be detected were limited. A further reported finding was that TCR beta sequences accurately predicted the HLA-A and HLA-B alleles for most subjects in the first cohort. In a later analysis, TCR association rates were found to vary across HLA loci, with the most associated TCRs seen for DRB1 alleles and the fewest for HLA-C alleles. The only immune exposure information available for the cohort was CMV serostatus. A cluster of highly shared sequence variants was judged likely to represent a technical artifact of the sequencing pipeline. The earlier analysis of 587 of the donors excluded approximately 17 rarely observed V segments, including chromosome 9 orphons, because counts were too low. Several of the top co-occurrence clusters appeared to be linked to parvovirus B19, influenza, CMV and Epstein-Barr virus, according to a later analysis. It was suggested by the authors that the approach could potentially be generalized to other disease states and immunological phenotypes. Presence/absence analyses assumed roughly uniform sequencing depth across donors, an assumption that may not hold.

Inclusive of the bounding cysteine and phenylalanine, the CDR3 is 11 residues long. Just CDR3 DNA is preserved here, 33 bases in frame from base 1. The germline V gene gives CDR1 as SNHLY and CDR2 as FYNNEI. Regarding this clone: Its antigen is still unknown. Base qualities are not provided; no much larger clone lies one nucleotide away.

In total, about 650 healthy bone marrow donors made up the cohort. At the time of sampling, all cohort members were nominally healthy, though unrecorded immune exposures were likely present. The donor tested CMV seropositive, placing the donor among the approximately 310 seropositive members of the cohort. A peripheral blood sample was collected from each donor, and TCR beta sequencing was performed on peripheral blood mononuclear cells. The Qiagen DNeasy Blood Extraction Kit was used to extract genomic DNA from the blood cell samples. The library came from the immunoSEQ multiplex PCR assay. A mixture of 60 forward primers for TCR Vbeta segments and 13 reverse primers for TCR Jbeta segments was used in the multiplex PCR. A multiplex PCR assay on genomic DNA amplified the CDR3 region of rearranged TCR beta genes. On the Illumina HiSeq System, the amplified TCR beta libraries were sequenced as 87-base-pair reads. The paper's processing steps were these. A later analysis tallied around 87 million unique TCR beta chains across the approximately 670 repertoires, and approximately 11 million of those chains were shared by two or more donors. A nearest-neighbor algorithm error-corrected the raw reads and collapsed the reads into unique sequences, merging closely related sequences to remove PCR and sequencing errors. To assign V, D and J gene segments, CDR3 sequences were aligned to IMGT reference sequences. For a sequence to be retained, a match of at least six nucleotides was required to both a V gene segment and a J gene segment. A rearrangement was called productive if the CDR3 had no stop codons and remained in frame with V and J, and every other rearrangement was called non-productive. CDR3 was defined by IMGT convention, running from the second conserved V-encoded cysteine to the conserved J-encoded phenylalanine. Sequences without an unambiguous match to a single V gene segment were excluded from the earlier analysis of 450 to 650 of the donors. An earlier analysis of 587 of the donors classified V segments as functional when productive rearrangements were above 56.7% and as segregating when the standard deviation between donors was above 5%. A statistical classification framework was built for diagnosing cytomegalovirus status from the catalog of TCR beta chain sequences. In a later analysis, TCR nucleotide sequences were compared against IMGT/GENE-DB human TR gene sequences so that V and J genes could be assigned. Using the TCRdist pipeline, a later analysis assigned CDR3 sequences along with most-parsimonious VDJ recombination scenarios. A later analysis defined each TCR beta chain by its CDR3 amino acid sequence plus V-gene family, and excluded reads lacking a unique V-gene family. A later analysis removed 550 to 700 highly shared, low-generation-probability nucleotide sequences to deal with suspected cross-contamination and a sequencing artifact. In a later analysis, a clonal expansion index for each public chain was calculated from normalized within-repertoire ranks of inferred template counts. Generation probabilities in a later analysis came from a VDJ recombination model fitted to out-of-frame rearrangements, and those results were checked against IGoR. Hypergeometric tests were used in a later analysis to score TCR-TCR, TCR-HLA and TCR-CMV co-occurrence, with a repertoire-size bias correction applied to the TCR pairs. To estimate false discovery rates, a later analysis permuted the HLA or CMV assignments 20 times. A later analysis grouped co-occurring TCRs with DBSCAN, adding TCRdist sequence similarity when clustering within HLA-allele-positive subsets. Repertoires with fewer than 30,000 or more than 120,000 public chains, plus five repertoires with anomalous nucleotide sharing, were excluded from co-occurrence clustering. TCRdb's version of the immuneACCESS table is confined to in-frame rearrangements and falls short of the full clone set. An unresolved V gene accounts for under half of the shortfall where checked; the remainder is of unknown origin. V and J calls plus clone size are reproduced from that table; the DNA served to infer D and trimming. The table for this sample lists some 93,000 clones; around 10% of them were counted only once. The top ten hold about 5% of the sample.

The rearranged segments are TRBV2 and TRBJ1-2; TRBD1 might be the D gene, on 5 matching bases. Sequencing was done on a sample of PBMCs. The source of this sequence is a man aged 45-65 years in good health and CMV-seropositive. The CDR3 has the sequence CLHEAGNGYTF. The nucleotide sequence is TGTCTCCACGAGGCAGGGAATGGCTACACCTTC.